The entry that follows covers one T cell receptor (beta chain) sequence. It lacks a known antigen. It has no much larger one-base neighbor in the sample; base qualities were not kept. The data are from a study of post-analysis software for immune sequencing data (dated by TCRdb to between 2015 and 2016). Regarding the complete study: Disease courses on record covered relapsing-remitting, secondary progressive and progressive-relapsing multiple sclerosis, though some patients had no subtype annotation. The patient repertoires were compared against 10 to 12 previously published healthy control repertoires obtained from donors aged roughly 6 to 26 years. A subset of samples was prepared in parallel using single-end sample barcoding, then pooled and co-amplified after Illumina adapter ligation. Findings and caveats that apply to the study as a whole: Compared with controls, multiple sclerosis patients had significantly lower normalized Chao1 diversity, a finding suggesting substantial peripheral T-cell clonal expansion. The control group was slightly older than the multiple sclerosis patient group. Patients showed significantly higher frequencies than controls for roughly five TRBV segments, among them TRBV5-6, TRBV5-1 and TRBV20-1. Direct clustering with F measure showed strong co-clustering of samples prepared in the same batch, prompting a batch-effect correction.

The library was generated by PCR. Sequencing used an Illumina HiSeq 2500. Unique molecular identifiers were incorporated into TCR beta cDNA libraries to reduce PCR and sequencing biases. About 500,000 cDNA molecules were obtained for every 1 to 10 million input T cells, so each molecule roughly corresponded to one T cell. The patient libraries were prepared and sequenced using the same protocol as the earlier healthy control dataset. Within a given batch, samples were prepared together, multiplexed and sequenced on the same HiSeq lane. In the source study's methods: MIGEC handled the raw barcoded reads, throwing out single-read molecular identifier groups before consensus assembly and CDR3 extraction. VDJtools was used for post-analysis of the clonotype tables, with diversity normalized by down-sampling every dataset to the smallest sample size. To correct batch-related cross-sample contamination, repertoire overlap clustering matched CDR3 amino acid sequences but not nucleotide sequences. TCRdb applied fastp at Q25 and MiXCR to the public reads, then kept only in-frame beta chains. Under each unique CDR3 protein, matching rows form one entry showing the most common genes and DNA. The authors' filters were not applied to this entry. The sample data list about 820,000 distinct CDR3 sequences, and approximately 57% of these were observed just once. Approximately 4.4% of the sample rests with the top ten.

TCR beta repertoires were profiled from peripheral blood of about a dozen young patients with multiple sclerosis to demonstrate the VDJtools post-analysis software. Multiple sclerosis patients were children and adolescents aged roughly 6 to 16 years. Taken from cysteine to phenylalanine, the CDR3 has 16 residues. Left in the record is the CDR3 DNA by itself, 48 bases read in frame from the first base. Ends trimmed: V by 0 bases, J by 3 bases; bases unmatched to a gene: 2. The germline V gene gives CDR1 as SGDLS and CDR2 as YYNGEE. The sequence is built from TRBV9 and TRBJ2-1, and TRBD2 matches 11 of the central bases. This receptor was taken from a girl between 10 and 17 years old with multiple sclerosis. Sequencing input: blood. In nucleotides, the sequence is TGTGCCAGCAGCGTAGGTAGCGGGGGGGTCTACAATGAGCAGTTCTTC. Translation gives CASSVGSGGVYNEQFF.